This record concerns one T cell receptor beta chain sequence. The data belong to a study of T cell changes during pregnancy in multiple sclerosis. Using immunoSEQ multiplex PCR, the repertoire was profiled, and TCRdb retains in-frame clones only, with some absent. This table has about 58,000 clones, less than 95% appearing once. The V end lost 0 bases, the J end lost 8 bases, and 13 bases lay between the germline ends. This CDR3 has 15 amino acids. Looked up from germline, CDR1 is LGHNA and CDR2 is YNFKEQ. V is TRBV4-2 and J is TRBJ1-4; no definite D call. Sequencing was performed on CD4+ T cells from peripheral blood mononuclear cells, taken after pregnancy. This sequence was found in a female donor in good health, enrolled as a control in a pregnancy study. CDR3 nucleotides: TGTGCCAGCAGCCAAGATGCGGGGTTCGTGGAAAAACTGTTTTTT. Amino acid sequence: CASSQDAGFVEKLFF.